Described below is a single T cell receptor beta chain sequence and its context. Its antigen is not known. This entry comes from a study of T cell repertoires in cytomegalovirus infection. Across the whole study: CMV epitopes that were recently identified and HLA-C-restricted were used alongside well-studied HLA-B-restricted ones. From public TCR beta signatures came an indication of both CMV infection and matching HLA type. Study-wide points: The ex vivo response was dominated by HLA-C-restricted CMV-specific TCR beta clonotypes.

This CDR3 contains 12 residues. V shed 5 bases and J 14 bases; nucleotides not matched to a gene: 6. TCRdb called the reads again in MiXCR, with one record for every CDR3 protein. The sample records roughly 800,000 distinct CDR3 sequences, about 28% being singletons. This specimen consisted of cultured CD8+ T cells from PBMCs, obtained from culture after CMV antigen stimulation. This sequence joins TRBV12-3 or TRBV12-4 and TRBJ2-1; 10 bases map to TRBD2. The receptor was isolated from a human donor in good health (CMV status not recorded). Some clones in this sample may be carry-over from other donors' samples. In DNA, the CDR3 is TGTGCCAGCAGTGAGAGCGGGGGGGCGGAGTTCTTC. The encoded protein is CASSESGGAEFF.